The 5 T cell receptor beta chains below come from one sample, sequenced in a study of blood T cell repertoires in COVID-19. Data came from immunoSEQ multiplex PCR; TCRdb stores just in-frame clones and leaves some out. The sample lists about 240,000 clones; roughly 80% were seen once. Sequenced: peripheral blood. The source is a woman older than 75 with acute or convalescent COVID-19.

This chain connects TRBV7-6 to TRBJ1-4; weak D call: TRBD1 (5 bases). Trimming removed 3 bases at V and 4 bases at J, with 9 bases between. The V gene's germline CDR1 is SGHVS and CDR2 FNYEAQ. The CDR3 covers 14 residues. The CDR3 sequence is CASSLGQGNEKLFF. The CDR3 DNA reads TGTGCCAGCAGCTTGGGCCAGGGTAATGAAAAACTGTTTTTT.

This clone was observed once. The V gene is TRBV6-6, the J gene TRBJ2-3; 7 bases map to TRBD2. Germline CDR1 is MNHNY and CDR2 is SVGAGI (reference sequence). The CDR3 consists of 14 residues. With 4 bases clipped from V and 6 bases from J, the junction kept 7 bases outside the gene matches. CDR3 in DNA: TGTGCCAGCAGTTCTGGACTAGATTCGGATACGCAGTATTTT. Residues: CASSSGLDSDTQYF.

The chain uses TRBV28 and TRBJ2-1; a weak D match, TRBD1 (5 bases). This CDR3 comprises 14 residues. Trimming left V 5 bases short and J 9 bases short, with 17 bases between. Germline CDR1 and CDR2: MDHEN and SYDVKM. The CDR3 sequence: CASSLRFRESEQFF. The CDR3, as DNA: TGTGCCAGCAGTCTCCGCTTCAGGGAATCTGAGCAGTTCTTC.

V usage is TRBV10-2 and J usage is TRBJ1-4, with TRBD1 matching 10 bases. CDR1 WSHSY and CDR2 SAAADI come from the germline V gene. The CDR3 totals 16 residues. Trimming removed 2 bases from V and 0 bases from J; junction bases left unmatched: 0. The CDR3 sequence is CASSEGQGATNEKLFF. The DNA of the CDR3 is TGCGCCAGCAGTGAGGGACAGGGGGCAACTAATGAAAAACTGTTTTTT.

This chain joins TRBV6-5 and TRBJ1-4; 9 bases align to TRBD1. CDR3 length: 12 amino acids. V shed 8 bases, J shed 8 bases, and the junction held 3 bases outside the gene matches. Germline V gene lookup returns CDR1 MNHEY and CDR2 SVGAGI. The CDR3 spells CASGTGSEKLFF. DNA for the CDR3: TGTGCCAGCGGGACAGGGAGCGAAAAACTGTTTTTT.